The T cell receptor (beta chain) described here comes from a study of blood T cell repertoires in COVID-19. Clones were read by immunoSEQ multiplex PCR, and TCRdb kept only the in-frame ones, dropping some. The table lists roughly 200,000 clones, around 90% of them singletons. The germline V gene encodes CDR1 WSHSY and CDR2 SAAADI. There are 15 residues in the CDR3. V shed 6 bases, J shed 1 base, and the junction held 6 bases outside the gene matches. The sequenced material came from peripheral blood. V usage is TRBV10-2 and J usage is TRBJ1-3; 7 bases agree with TRBD1. This sequence was found in a man aged 50-59 years with acute or convalescent COVID-19. CDR3 sequence (DNA): TGCGCCAGCAGCCGAACAGGGGTTTCTGGAAACACCATATATTTT. Its protein is CASSRTGVSGNTIYF.